These 20 T cell receptor beta chains share one sample of origin, sequenced in a study of graft-versus-host responses after intestinal transplantation. Plating combined about 200,000 CFSE-labeled responder cells with about 200,000 irradiated, violet-dye-labeled stimulator cells. This table comes from immunoSEQ multiplex PCR, and its TCRdb copy is limited to in-frame clones, with some not included. This sample has 9,500 to 15,000 clones, with 35% found just once. This specimen consisted of alloreactive CD8+ T cells from a mixed lymphocyte reaction culture, obtained before intestinal transplant. Subset of the sample: CFSE-low proliferating T cells sorted from approximately 6-day pre-transplant mixed lymphocyte reaction (GvH or HvG direction). Every receptor here comes from a human patient who received an intestinal transplant.

This clone was picked up a small number of times. The chain has TRBV7-9 and TRBJ1-5; D is uncertain. The V end was cut by 5 bases, the J end by 5 bases, with 13 bases between. The CDR3 covers 14 residues. From germline, CDR1 is SEHNR and CDR2 FQNEAQ (reference sequence). CDR3 in amino acids: CASSPGPSYQPQHF. The CDR3 coding sequence is TGTGCCAGCAGCCCCGGACCCAGTTATCAGCCCCAGCATTTT.

The chain carries TRBV4-3 and TRBJ2-1, with D possibly matching TRBD1 (5 bases). CDR1 LGHNA and CDR2 YSLEER come from the germline V gene. V lost 0 bases to trimming and J lost 5 bases, with 17 bases between them. The CDR3 consists of 17 residues. This CDR3 is CASSQDGARSLNNEQFF. CDR3 sequence (DNA): TGCGCCAGCAGCCAAGATGGGGCTCGGTCATTGAACAATGAGCAGTTCTTC.

By frequency in the sample, this clone is medium-sized. The V and J genes are TRBV7-9 and TRBJ2-7, with a tentative D call TRBD1 (6 bases). Germline assignment: CDR1 SEHNR and CDR2 FQNEAQ (reference sequence). Trimming took 4 bases from V and 3 from J, leaving 7 bases between them. This CDR3 contains 12 residues. CDR3 coding DNA: TGTGCCAGCAGCTGGGACAACTACGAGCAGTACTTC. Translated, it gives CASSWDNYEQYF.

The chain is built from TRBV7-8 and TRBJ1-5; no definite D call. Germline CDR1 and CDR2: SGHVS and FQNEAQ. V lost 3 bases and J 9 bases, leaving 9 bases between the germline ends. This CDR3 has 12 residues. CDR3: CASSFPGRPQHF. The CDR3 nucleotides read TGTGCCAGCAGCTTCCCTGGTCGGCCCCAGCATTTT. The full variable domain, its missing parts supplied by reference TRBV7-8 and TRBJ1-5, is GAGVSQSPRYKVAKRGQDVALRCDPISGHVSLFWYQQALGQGPEFLTYFQNEAQLDKSGLPSDRFFAERPEGSVSTLKIQRTQQEDSAVYLCASSFPGRPQHFGDGTRLSIL.

The table lists this clone with a few counts. V usage is TRBV7-2 and J usage is TRBJ2-7; no reliable D call. Germline-derived CDR1 and CDR2 are SGHTA and FQGNSA. There are 13 residues in the CDR3. Trimming left V 1 base short and J 7 bases short, with 11 bases between. The CDR3 is CASSLEWGWEQYF. CDR3 bases: TGTGCCAGCAGCTTAGAATGGGGATGGGAGCAGTACTTC.

The CDR3 DNA sequence: TGTGCCAGCAGCGTACTCACCACAGATACGCAGTATTTT. This encodes CASSVLTTDTQYF. The gene calls are TRBV9 and TRBJ2-3; D gene uncertain. Per germline, CDR1 SGDLS and CDR2 YYNGEE. Trimming shortened V by 1 base and J by 2 bases, and 5 bases separated the two germline ends. The CDR3 is made up of 13 amino acids. The whole variable domain, filled in from reference TRBV9 and TRBJ2-3, reads DSGVTQTPKHLITATGQRVTLRCSPRSGDLSVYWYQQSLDQGLQFLIQYYNGEERAKGNILERFSAQQFPDLHSELNLSSLELGDSALYFCASSVLTTDTQYFGPGTRLTVL.

In this sample, this clone turned up a few times. This rearrangement joins TRBV10-3 to TRBJ2-7; D may be TRBD1 (5 bases). Germline V lookup: CDR1 ENHRY, CDR2 SYGVKD. Deletions cut 6 bases from V and 0 bases from J, with 9 bases between. CDR3 size: 13 residues. Here the CDR3 DNA reads TGTGCCATCAGAACAGGAGACTCCTACGAGCAGTACTTC. Translated: CAIRTGDSYEQYF.

This chain uses TRBV4-3 with TRBJ2-7, with TRBD2 matching 10 bases. Germline V gives CDR1 LGHNA, CDR2 YSLEER. V lost 3 bases and J lost 5; bases outside the gene matches: 7. CDR3 length equals 15 residues. The CDR3 loop reads CASSQLPSGSNEQYF. CDR3 nucleotides: TGCGCCAGCAGCCAGTTGCCTAGCGGGAGTAACGAGCAGTACTTC.

The V gene is TRBV4-1, the J gene TRBJ2-1; TRBD2 matches 9 bases. V lost 4 bases and J lost 6; bases outside the gene matches: 4. Looked up from germline, CDR1 is MGHRA and CDR2 is YSYEKL. This CDR3 is built from 14 residues. The CDR3 loop reads CASSRREGPNEQFF. The CDR3 DNA is TGCGCCAGCAGCCGGCGGGAGGGCCCCAATGAGCAGTTCTTC.

The chain joins TRBV7-2 to TRBJ2-7; 7 bases line up with TRBD1. Trimming cost V 5 bases and J 7 bases; bases outside gene matches: 11. From germline, CDR1 is SGHTA and CDR2 FQGNSA. This CDR3 has 14 residues. The CDR3 region has the DNA TGTGCCAGCAGCCCATGGACAGGCGTGGGGGAGCAGTACTTC. Amino acids: CASSPWTGVGEQYF.

This clone has a handful of counts. The chain couples TRBV7-3 to TRBJ2-7; a weak D match, TRBD1 (6 bases). Germline loops: CDR1 SGHTA, CDR2 FQGTGA. This CDR3 spans 14 amino acids. The V end was cut by 2 bases, the J end by 2 bases, with 10 bases between. For the CDR3, the DNA is TGTGCCAGCAGCTTATCTCAGGGGACCTACGAGCAGTACTTC. Residues: CASSLSQGTYEQYF.

The chain combines TRBV28 with TRBJ2-5, with 7 bases identical to TRBD2. Looked up from germline, CDR1 is MDHEN and CDR2 is SYDVKM. The CDR3 length is 15 residues. V lost 6 bases to trimming and J lost 1 base; unmatched junction nucleotides: 8. The CDR3 region has the DNA TGTGCCAGCAGACATACACTAGCGACCCAAGAGACCCAGTACTTC. It translates to CASRHTLATQETQYF.

This clone turned up a few times. The chain employs TRBV19 and TRBJ2-5; tentative D call: TRBD1 (6 bases). V was shortened by 3 bases and J by 1 base, with 9 bases between the two germline ends. From germline, CDR1 is LNHDA and CDR2 SQIVND (reference sequence). CDR3 length: 14 residues. The DNA of the CDR3 is TGTGCCAGTAGTATCGGGACATCCCAAGAGACCCAGTACTTC. This sequence encodes CASSIGTSQETQYF.

The gene calls are TRBV6-1 and TRBJ2-7, with D possibly being TRBD2 (5 bases). Germline CDR1 reads MNHNS; CDR2 reads SASEGT. CDR3 size: 14 residues. V lost 6 bases and J 1 base, leaving 13 bases between the germline ends. The CDR3 coding sequence is TGTGCCAGCAGGCGCGGGCCATATTCCTACGAGCAGTACTTC. Translating gives CASRRGPYSYEQYF.

The J gene is TRBJ1-3, the V gene TRBV9; 9 nucleotides match TRBD1. Germline loops: CDR1 SGDLS, CDR2 YYNGEE. This CDR3 region has 16 residues. Unmatched junction bases numbered 4, after V lost 3 bases and J lost 0 bases. Written as DNA, the CDR3 is TGTGCCAGCAGCGCGGGGACAGGGATCTCTGGAAACACCATATATTTT. It is translated as CASSAGTGISGNTIYF.

The chain has TRBV5-3 and TRBJ2-6; D unresolved. TRBV5-3 is assigned to the ORF class and has an uncertain function. Trimming removed 7 bases from V and 5 bases from J, with 25 bases in between. The length of the CDR3 is 18 residues. The CDR3 nucleotides are TGTGCCAGATTCGGTCTAGTGGTTGAACAAAGTCGGGCCAACGTCCTGACTTTC. The encoded protein is CARFGLVVEQSRANVLTF.

This clone was detected only once. The V gene is TRBV2, the J gene TRBJ1-1; 7 bases align to TRBD1. V trimming: 6 bases; J trimming: 0 bases; junction bases outside the gene matches: 10. CDR3 length: 16 residues. In germline, CDR1 is SNHLY, CDR2 FYNNEI. The DNA for the CDR3 is TGTGCCAGCAGAGTAGGGGACAGTCCCCTGAACACTGAAGCTTTCTTT. Its protein is CASRVGDSPLNTEAFF. Together with reference TRBV2 and TRBJ1-1, the CDR3 gives the full variable domain: EPEVTQTPSHQVTQMGQEVILRCVPISNHLYFYWYRQILGQKVEFLVSFYNNEISEKSEIFDDQFSVERPDGSNFTLKIRSTKLEDSAMYFCASRVGDSPLNTEAFFGQGTRLTVV.

In this sample, this clone turned up a few times. V gene TRBV5-1 combines with J gene TRBJ2-7; D might be TRBD2 (7 bases). Germline-derived CDR1 and CDR2 are SGHRS and YFSETQ. The CDR3 is made up of 15 amino acids. Trimming removed 3 bases at V and 5 bases at J, with 18 bases between. CDR3 protein: CASSWGGGGSDEQYF. The DNA of the CDR3 is TGCGCCAGCAGCTGGGGGGGCGGGGGCTCGGACGAGCAGTACTTC. The full variable domain, completed using reference TRBV5-1 and TRBJ2-7, is KAGVTQTPRYLIKTRGQQVTLSCSPISGHRSVSWYQQTPGQGLQFLFEYFSETQRNKGNFPGRFSGRQFSNSRSEMNVSTLELGDSALYLCASSWGGGGSDEQYFGPGTRLTVT.

This clone showed up just a few times. The chain employs TRBV7-9 and TRBJ1-2; D is ambiguous. This CDR3 is built from 13 residues. With 2 bases removed from V and 4 bases from J, the gap between germline ends came to 8 bases. Germline CDR1 SEHNR, CDR2 FQNEAQ (reference sequence). CDR3 coding DNA: TGTGCCAGCAGCTTATTCAGGATCTATGGCTACACCTTC. Translating gives CASSLFRIYGYTF.

The chain couples TRBV6-1 to TRBJ2-7, with 11 bases aligning to TRBD2. Germline values: CDR1 MNHNS, CDR2 SASEGT. The V segment lost 5 bases and the J segment 2 bases; nucleotides outside the gene matches: 5. The CDR3 length is 15 residues. DNA for the CDR3: TGTGCCAGCAGTTTACTAGCGGGAGTGGCCTACGAGCAGTACTTC. It specifies CASSLLAGVAYEQYF.